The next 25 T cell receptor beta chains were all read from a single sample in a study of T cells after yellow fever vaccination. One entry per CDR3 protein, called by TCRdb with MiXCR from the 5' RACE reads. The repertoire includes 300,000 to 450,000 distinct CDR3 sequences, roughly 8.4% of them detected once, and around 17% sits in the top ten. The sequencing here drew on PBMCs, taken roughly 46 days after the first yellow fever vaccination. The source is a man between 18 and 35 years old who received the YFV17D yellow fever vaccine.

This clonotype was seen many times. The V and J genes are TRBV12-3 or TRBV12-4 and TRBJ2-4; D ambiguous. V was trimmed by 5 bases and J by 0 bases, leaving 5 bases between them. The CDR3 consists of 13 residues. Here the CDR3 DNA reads TGTGCCAGCAGTCTATTAGCCAAAAACATTCAGTACTTC. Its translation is CASSLLAKNIQYF.

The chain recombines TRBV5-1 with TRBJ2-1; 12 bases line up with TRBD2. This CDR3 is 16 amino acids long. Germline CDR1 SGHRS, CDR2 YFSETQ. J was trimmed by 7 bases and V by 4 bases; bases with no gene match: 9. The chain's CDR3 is CASSVLAGGRGNEQFF. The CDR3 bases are TGCGCCAGCAGCGTCCTAGCGGGGGGGCGTGGTAATGAGCAGTTCTTC.

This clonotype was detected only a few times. The DNA for the CDR3 is TGTGCCAGCAGCTCCGGGACTAGCGTTTACGATACGCAGTATTTT. This sequence encodes CASSSGTSVYDTQYF. This chain connects TRBV5-6 to TRBJ2-3; TRBD2 matches 10 bases. Per the germline V gene, CDR1 is SGHDT and CDR2 is YYEEEE. J lost 6 bases, V lost 3 bases, and 7 bases had no gene match. CDR3 size: 15 residues.

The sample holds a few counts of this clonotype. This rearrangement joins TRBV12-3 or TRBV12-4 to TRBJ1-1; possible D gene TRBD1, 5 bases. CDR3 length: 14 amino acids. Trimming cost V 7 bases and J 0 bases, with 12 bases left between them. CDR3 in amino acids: CASTIKGLNTEAFF. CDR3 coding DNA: TGTGCCAGCACTATCAAGGGGTTGAACACTGAAGCTTTCTTT.

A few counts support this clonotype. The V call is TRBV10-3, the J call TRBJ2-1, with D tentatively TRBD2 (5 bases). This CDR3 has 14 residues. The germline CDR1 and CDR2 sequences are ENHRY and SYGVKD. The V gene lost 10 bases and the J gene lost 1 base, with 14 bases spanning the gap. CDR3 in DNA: TGTGCCACCATTCGGGATCCGTCCTACAATGAGCAGTTCTTC. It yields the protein CATIRDPSYNEQFF.

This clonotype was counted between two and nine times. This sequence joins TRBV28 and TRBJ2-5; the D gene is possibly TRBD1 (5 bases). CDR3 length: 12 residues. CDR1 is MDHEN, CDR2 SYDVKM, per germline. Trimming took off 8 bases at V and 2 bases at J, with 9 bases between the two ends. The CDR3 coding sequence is TGTGCCAGCCGACAGTCGCAAGAGACCCAGTACTTC. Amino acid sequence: CASRQSQETQYF.

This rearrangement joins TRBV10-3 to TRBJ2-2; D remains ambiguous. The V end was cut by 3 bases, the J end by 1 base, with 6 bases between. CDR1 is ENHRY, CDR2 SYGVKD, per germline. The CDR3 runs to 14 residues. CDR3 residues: CAISDPGNTGELFF. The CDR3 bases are TGTGCCATCAGTGACCCCGGGAACACCGGGGAGCTGTTTTTT.

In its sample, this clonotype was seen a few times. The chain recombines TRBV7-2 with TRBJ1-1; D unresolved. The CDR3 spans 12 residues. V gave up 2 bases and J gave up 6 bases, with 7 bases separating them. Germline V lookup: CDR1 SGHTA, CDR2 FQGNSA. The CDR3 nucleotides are TGTGCCAGCAGCTTATATTTCTCTGAAGCTTTCTTT. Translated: CASSLYFSEAFF.

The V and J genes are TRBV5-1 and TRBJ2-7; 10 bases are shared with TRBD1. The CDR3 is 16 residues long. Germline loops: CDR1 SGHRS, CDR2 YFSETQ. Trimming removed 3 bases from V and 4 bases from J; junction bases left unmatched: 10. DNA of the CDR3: TGCGCCAGCAGCTGGGGCCCGGGACAGGGGTATTACGAGCAGTACTTC. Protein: CASSWGPGQGYYEQYF. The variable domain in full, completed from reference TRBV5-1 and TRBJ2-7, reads KAGVTQTPRYLIKTRGQQVTLSCSPISGHRSVSWYQQTPGQGLQFLFEYFSETQRNKGNFPGRFSGRQFSNSRSEMNVSTLELGDSALYLCASSWGPGQGYYEQYFGPGTRLTVT.

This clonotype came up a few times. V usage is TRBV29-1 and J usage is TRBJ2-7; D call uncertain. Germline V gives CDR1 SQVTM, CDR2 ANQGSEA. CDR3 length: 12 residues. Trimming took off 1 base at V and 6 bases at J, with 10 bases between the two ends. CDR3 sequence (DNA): TGCAGCGTTGAAGGTCTAAGGGCCGAGCAGTACTTC. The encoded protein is CSVEGLRAEQYF.

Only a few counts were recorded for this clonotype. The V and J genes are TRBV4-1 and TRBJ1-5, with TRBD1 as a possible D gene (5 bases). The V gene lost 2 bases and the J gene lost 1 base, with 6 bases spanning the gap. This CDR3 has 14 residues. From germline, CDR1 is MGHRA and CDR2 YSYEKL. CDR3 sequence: CASSQQGSNQPQHF. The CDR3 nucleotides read TGCGCCAGCAGCCAACAGGGAAGCAATCAGCCCCAGCATTTT.

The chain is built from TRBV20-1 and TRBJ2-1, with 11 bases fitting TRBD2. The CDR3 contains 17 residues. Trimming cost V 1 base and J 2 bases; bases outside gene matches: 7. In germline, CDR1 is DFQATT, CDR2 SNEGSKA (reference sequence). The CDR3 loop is CSARVASGGQAYNEQFF. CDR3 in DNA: TGCAGTGCTAGAGTCGCTAGCGGGGGGCAAGCCTACAATGAGCAGTTCTTC.

The CDR3 protein is CASSYSRALPDTQYF. The CDR3 DNA reads TGTGCCAGCAGTTACTCGAGGGCGCTCCCAGATACGCAGTATTTT. The rearrangement joins TRBV6-5 to TRBJ2-3; D perhaps matches TRBD2 (5 bases). The V end lost 0 bases, the J end lost 4 bases, and 11 bases lay between the germline ends. Germline V lookup: CDR1 MNHEY, CDR2 SVGAGI. This CDR3 has 15 amino acids.

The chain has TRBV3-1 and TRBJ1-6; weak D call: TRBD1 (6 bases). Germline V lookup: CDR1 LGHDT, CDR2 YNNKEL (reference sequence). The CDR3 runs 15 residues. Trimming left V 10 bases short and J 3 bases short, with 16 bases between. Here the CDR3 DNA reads TGTGCCACCTGCCCCACAGGGTTCTATAATTCACCCCTCCACTTT. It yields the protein CATCPTGFYNSPLHF.

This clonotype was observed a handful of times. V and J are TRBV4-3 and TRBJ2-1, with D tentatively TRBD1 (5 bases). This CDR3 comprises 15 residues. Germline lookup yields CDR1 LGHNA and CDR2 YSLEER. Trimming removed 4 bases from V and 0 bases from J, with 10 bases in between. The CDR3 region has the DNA TGCGCCAGCAGCCTGGGGCGATTCTCCTACAATGAGCAGTTCTTC. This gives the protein CASSLGRFSYNEQFF.

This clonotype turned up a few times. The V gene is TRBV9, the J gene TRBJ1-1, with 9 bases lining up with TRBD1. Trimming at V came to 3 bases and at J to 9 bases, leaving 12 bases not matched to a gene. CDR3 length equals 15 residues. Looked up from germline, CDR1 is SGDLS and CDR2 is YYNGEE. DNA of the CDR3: TGTGCCAGCAGCGAGGAGAGGACAGGGGTCCGCCAAGCTTTCTTT. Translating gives CASSEERTGVRQAFF.

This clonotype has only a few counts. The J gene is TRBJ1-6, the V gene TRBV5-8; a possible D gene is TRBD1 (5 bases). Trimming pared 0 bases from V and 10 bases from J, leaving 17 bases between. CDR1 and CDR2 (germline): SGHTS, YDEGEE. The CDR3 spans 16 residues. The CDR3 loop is CASSLDRAVGDSPLHF. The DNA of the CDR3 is TGTGCCAGCAGCTTGGACCGGGCTGTCGGGGACTCACCCCTCCACTTT.

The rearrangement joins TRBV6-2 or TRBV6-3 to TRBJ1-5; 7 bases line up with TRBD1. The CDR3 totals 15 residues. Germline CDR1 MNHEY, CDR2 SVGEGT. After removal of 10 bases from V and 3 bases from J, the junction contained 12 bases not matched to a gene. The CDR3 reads CATFRGGPPNQPQHF. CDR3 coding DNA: TGTGCCACCTTCAGGGGGGGGCCCCCCAATCAGCCCCAGCATTTT.

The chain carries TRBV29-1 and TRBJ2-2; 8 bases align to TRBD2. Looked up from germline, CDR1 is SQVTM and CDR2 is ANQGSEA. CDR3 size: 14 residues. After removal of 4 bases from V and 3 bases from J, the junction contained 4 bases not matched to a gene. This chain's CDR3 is CSVARGGYTGELFF. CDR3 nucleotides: TGCAGCGTTGCTCGCGGGGGGTACACCGGGGAGCTGTTTTTT.

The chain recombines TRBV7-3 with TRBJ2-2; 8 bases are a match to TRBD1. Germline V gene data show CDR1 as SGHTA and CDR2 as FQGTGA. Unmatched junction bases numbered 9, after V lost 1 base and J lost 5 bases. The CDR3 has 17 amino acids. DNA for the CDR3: TGTGCCAGCAGCTTAAACGGCCCGCAGGGGGCGACCGGGGAGCTGTTTTTT. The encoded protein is CASSLNGPQGATGELFF.

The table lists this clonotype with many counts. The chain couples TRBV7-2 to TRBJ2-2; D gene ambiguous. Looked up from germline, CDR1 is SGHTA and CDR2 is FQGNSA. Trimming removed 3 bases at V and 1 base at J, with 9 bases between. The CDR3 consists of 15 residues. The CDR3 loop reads CASSFDSQNTGELFF. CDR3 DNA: TGTGCCAGCAGCTTCGACTCCCAGAACACCGGGGAGCTGTTTTTT. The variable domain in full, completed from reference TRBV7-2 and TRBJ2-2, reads GAGVSQSPSNKVTEKGKDVELRCDPISGHTALYWYRQSLGQGLEFLIYFQGNSAPDKSGLPSDRFSAERTGGSVSTLTIQRTQQEDSAVYLCASSFDSQNTGELFFGEGSRLTVL.

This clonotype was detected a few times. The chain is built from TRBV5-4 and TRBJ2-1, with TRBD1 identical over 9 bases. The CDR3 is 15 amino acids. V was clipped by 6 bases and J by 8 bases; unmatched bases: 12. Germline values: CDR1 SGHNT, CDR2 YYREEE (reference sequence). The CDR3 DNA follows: TGTGCCAGCACCACACCGGGACAGGGTTTGGATGAGCAGTTCTTC. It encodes CASTTPGQGLDEQFF. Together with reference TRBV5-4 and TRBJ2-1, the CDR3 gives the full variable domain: ETGVTQSPTHLIKTRGQQVTLRCSSQSGHNTVSWYQQALGQGPQFIFQYYREEENGRGNFPPRFSGLQFPNYSSELNVNALELDDSALYLCASTTPGQGLDEQFFGPGTRLTVL.

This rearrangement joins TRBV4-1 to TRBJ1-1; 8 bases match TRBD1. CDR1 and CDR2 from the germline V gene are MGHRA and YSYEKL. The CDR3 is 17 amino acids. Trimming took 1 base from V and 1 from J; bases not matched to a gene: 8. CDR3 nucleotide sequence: TGCGCCAGCAGCCAAGTGGCCAGGGGGCGGAGGAACACTGAAGCTTTCTTT. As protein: CASSQVARGRRNTEAFF.

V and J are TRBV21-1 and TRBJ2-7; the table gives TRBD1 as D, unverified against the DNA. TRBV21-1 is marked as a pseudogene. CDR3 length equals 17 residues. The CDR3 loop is CASSKEQSGQYPYEQYV. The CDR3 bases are TGTGCCAGCAGCAAAGAACAGTCAGGACAGTATCCCTACGAGCAGTACGTC.

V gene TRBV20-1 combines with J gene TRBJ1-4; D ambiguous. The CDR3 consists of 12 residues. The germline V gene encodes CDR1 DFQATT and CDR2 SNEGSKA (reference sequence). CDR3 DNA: TGCAGGGCGGGGTCAACTAATGAAAAACTGTTTTTT. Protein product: CRAGSTNEKLFF.